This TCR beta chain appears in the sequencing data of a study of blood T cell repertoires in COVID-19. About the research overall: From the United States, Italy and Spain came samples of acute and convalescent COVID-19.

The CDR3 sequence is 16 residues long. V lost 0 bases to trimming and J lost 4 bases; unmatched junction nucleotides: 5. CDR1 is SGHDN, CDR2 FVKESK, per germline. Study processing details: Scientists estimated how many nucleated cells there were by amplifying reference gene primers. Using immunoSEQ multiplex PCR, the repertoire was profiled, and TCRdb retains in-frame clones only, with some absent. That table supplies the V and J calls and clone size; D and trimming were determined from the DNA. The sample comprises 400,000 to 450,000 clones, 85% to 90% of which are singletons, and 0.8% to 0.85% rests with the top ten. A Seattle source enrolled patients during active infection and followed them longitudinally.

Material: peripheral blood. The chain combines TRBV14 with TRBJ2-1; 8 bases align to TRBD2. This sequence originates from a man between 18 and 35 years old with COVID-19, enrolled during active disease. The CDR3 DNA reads TGTGCCAGCAGCCAAGAAACTAGCGGTAATTACAATGAGCAGTTCTTC. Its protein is CASSQETSGNYNEQFF.